This TCR beta chain was observed in a study of blood T cell repertoires in COVID-19. Whole-study context: Samples taken during acute and convalescent COVID-19 were collected in the United States, Italy and Spain. PBMCs, B-cell-depleted T cells, or T cells were the source of the cDNA or gDNA that made up the material.

V lost 4 bases to trimming and J lost 3 bases, with 14 bases between them. CDR1 and CDR2 from the germline V gene are SGHTS and YDEGEE. The length of the CDR3 is 15 residues. In the authors' workflow: Researchers report that nucleated cell counts were estimated from reference gene primer amplification. Profiled with immunoSEQ multiplex PCR; TCRdb holds only in-frame clones, not every one. The DNA gave D and trimming, while V, J and clone size come from that table. The sample has about 210,000 clones; around 85% are singletons. The chain recombines TRBV5-8 with TRBJ1-5; D gene unclear. Material for sequencing was peripheral blood. This TCR was sampled from a woman aged 70-85 years with acute or convalescent COVID-19. CDR3 residues: CASSRGARNNQPQHF. The CDR3 DNA reads TGTGCCAGCAGCCGGGGAGCGAGGAACAATCAGCCCCAGCATTTT.